Below, one T cell receptor (beta chain) is given with its context. Primers included in the PCR were 60 Vbeta and 13 Jbeta primers. Assay used: immunoSEQ multiplex PCR; TCRdb lists only in-frame clones, some missing. The profile covers 100,000 or so clones, with 70% to 85% appearing a single time and 9.5% to 12% taken by the ten largest. The germline V gene encodes CDR1 LNHNV and CDR2 YYDKDF (reference sequence). Trimming at V came to 6 bases and at J to 4 bases, leaving 10 bases not matched to a gene. This CDR3 comprises 16 residues. This entry belongs to a study of cytomegalovirus exposure and HLA in healthy donors.

The TCR comes from a man aged 35 to 55 in good health and CMV-seropositive. The chain uses TRBV15 and TRBJ2-3, with TRBD2 matching 10 bases. Sequences were obtained from PBMCs. The DNA for the CDR3 is TGTGCCACCAGTGAACCCGGGACTAGCGAGGCAGATACGCAGTATTTT. It is translated as CATSEPGTSEADTQYF.